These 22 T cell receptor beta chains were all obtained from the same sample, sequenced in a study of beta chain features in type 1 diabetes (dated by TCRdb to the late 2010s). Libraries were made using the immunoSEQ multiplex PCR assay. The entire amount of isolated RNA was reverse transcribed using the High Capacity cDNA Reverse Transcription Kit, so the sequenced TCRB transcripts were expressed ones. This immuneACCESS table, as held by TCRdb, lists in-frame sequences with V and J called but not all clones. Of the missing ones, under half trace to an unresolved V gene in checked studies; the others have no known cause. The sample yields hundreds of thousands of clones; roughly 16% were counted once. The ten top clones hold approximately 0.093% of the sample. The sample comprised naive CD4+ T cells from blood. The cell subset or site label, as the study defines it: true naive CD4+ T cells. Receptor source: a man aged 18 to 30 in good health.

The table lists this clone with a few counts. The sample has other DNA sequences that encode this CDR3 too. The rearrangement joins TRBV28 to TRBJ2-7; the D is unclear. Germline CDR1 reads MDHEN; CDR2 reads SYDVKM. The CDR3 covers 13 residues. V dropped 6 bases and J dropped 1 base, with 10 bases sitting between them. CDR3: CASSPPRSYEQYF. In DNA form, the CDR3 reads TGTGCCAGCAGCCCACCCAGGTCCTACGAGCAGTACTTC.

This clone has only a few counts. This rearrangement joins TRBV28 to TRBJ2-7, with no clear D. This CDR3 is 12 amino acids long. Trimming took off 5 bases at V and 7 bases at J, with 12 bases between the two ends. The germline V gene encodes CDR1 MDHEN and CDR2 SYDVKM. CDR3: CASSLSFGEQYF. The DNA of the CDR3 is TGTGCCAGCAGTCTCTCCTTTGGAGAGCAGTACTTC.

Here the CDR3 reads CASILRDWGNNEQFF. The CDR3 nucleotides are TGTGCCAGCATTCTCCGGGACTGGGGAAACAATGAGCAGTTCTTC. This chain connects TRBV2 to TRBJ2-1, with D possibly matching TRBD2 (6 bases). CDR3 length: 15 amino acids. Trimming removed 7 bases from V and 5 bases from J, with 18 bases in between. Germline lookup yields CDR1 SNHLY and CDR2 FYNNEI.

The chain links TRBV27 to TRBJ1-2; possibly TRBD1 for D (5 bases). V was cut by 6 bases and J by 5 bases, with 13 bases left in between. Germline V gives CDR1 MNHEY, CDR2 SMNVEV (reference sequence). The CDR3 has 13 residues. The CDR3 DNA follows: TGTGCCAGCAGCAACAGGATGGAATATGGCTACACCTTC. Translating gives CASSNRMEYGYTF.

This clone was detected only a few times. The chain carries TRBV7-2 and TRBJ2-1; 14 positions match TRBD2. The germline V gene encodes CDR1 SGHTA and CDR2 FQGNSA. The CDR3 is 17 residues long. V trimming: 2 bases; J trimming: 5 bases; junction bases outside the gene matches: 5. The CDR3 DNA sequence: TGTGCCAGCAGCTTAAGGACTAGCGGGGGGCACCACAATGAGCAGTTCTTC. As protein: CASSLRTSGGHHNEQFF.

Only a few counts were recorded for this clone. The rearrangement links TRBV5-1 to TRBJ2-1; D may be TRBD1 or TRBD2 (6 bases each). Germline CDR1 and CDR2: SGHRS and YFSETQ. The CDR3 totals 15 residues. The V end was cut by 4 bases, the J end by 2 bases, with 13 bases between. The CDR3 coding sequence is TGCGCCAGCAGCCCGCTCGGGGGCGCCTACAATGAGCAGTTCTTC. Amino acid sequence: CASSPLGGAYNEQFF.

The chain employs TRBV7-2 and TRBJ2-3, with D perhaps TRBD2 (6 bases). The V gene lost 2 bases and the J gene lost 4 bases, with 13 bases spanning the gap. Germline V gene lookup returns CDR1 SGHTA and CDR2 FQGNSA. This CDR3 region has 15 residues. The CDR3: CASSLRWRAPDTQYF. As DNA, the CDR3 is TGTGCCAGCAGCTTACGGTGGAGGGCCCCAGATACGCAGTATTTT.

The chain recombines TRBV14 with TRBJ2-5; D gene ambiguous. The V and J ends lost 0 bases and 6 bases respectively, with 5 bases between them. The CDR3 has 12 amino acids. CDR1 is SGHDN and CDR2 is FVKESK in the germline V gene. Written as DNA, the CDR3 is TGTGCCAGCAGCCAAGATATTCAGACCCAGTACTTC. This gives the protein CASSQDIQTQYF.

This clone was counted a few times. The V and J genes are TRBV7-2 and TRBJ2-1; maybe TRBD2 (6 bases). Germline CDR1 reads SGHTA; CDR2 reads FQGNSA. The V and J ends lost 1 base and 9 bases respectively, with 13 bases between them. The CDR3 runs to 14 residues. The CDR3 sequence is CASSLDRRGLEQFF. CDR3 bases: TGTGCCAGCAGCTTAGATAGGCGGGGACTTGAGCAGTTCTTC.

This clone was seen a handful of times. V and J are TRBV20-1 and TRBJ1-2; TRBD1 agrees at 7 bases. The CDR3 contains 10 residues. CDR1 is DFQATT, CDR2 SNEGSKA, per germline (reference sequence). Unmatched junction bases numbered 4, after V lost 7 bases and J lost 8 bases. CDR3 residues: CSGGGKGYTF. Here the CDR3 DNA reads TGCAGTGGAGGGGGCAAGGGCTACACCTTC.

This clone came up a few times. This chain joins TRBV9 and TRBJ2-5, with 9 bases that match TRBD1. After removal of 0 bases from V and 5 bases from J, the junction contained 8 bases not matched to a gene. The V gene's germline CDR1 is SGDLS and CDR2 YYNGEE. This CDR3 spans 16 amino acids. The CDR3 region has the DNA TGTGCCAGCAGCGTAGGCCTTCTTGACAGGGGGGAGACCCAGTACTTC. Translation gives CASSVGLLDRGETQYF.

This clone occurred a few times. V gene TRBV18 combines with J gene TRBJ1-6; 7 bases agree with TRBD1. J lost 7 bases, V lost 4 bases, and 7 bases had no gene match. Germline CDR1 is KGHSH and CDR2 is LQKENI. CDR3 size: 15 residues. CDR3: CASSLLQGGNSPLHF. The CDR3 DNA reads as TGTGCCAGCTCACTTTTGCAGGGGGGGAATTCACCCCTCCACTTT.

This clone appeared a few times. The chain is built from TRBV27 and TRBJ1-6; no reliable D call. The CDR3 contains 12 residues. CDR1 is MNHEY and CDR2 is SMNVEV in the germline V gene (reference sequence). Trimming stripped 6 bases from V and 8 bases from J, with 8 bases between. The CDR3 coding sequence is TGTGCCAGCAGGAGGGTGGATTCACCCCTCCACTTT. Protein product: CASRRVDSPLHF.

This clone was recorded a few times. CDR3 nucleotides: TGTGCCAGCAGCTCAGGGGCAGTGAGAATCGATGGCTACACCTTC. It is translated as CASSSGAVRIDGYTF. The chain joins TRBV5-4 to TRBJ1-2, with a tentative D call TRBD1 (6 bases). V gave up 3 bases and J gave up 6 bases, with 18 bases separating them. This CDR3 spans 15 amino acids. Germline values: CDR1 SGHNT, CDR2 YYREEE (reference sequence).

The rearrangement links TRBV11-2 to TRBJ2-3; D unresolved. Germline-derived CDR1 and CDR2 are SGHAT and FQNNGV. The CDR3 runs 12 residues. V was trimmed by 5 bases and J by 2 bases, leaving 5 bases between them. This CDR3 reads CASSPHTDTQYF. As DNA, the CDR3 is TGTGCCAGCAGCCCTCACACAGATACGCAGTATTTT. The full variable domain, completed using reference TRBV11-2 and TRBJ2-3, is EAGVAQSPRYKIIEKRQSVAFWCNPISGHATLYWYQQILGQGPKLLIQFQNNGVVDDSQLPKDRFSAERLKGVDSTLKIQPAKLEDSAVYLCASSPHTDTQYFGPGTRLTVL.

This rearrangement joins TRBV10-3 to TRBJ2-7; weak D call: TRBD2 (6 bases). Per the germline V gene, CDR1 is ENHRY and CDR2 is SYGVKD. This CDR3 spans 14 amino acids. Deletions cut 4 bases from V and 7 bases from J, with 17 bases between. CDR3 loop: CAISGTTRSGEQYF. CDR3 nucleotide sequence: TGTGCCATCAGTGGGACTACCAGGAGTGGGGAGCAGTACTTC.

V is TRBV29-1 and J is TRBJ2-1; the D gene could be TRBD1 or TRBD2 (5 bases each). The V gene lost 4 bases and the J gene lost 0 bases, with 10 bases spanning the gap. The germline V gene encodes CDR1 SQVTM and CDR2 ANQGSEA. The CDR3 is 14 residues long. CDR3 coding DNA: TGCAGCGTTGTGGGACGGAGCTCCTACAATGAGCAGTTCTTC. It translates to CSVVGRSSYNEQFF.

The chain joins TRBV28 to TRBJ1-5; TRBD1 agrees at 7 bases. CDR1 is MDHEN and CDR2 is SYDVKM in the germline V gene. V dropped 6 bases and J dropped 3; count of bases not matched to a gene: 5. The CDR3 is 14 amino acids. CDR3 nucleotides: TGTGCCAGCAGGCTCACAGGGGACAATCAGCCCCAGCATTTT. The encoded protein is CASRLTGDNQPQHF.

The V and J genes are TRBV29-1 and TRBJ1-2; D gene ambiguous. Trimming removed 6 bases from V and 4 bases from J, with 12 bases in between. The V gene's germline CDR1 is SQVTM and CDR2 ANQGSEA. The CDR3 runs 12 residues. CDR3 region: CSVARGSYGYTF. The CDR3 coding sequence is TGCAGCGTCGCTCGGGGTAGCTATGGCTACACCTTC. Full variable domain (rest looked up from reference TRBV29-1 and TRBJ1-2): SAVISQKPSRDICQRGTSLTIQCQVDSQVTMMFWYRQQPGQSLTLIATANQGSEATYESGFVIDKFPISRPNLTFSTLTVSNMSPEDSSIYLCSVARGSYGYTFGSGTRLTVV.

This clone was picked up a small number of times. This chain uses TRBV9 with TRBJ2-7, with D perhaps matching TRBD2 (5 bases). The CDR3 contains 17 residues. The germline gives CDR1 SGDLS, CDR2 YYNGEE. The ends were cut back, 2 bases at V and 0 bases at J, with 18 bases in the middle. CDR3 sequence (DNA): TGTGCCAGCAGCGTCGGCTTGGCCGGGATTGACTCCTACGAGCAGTACTTC. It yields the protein CASSVGLAGIDSYEQYF.

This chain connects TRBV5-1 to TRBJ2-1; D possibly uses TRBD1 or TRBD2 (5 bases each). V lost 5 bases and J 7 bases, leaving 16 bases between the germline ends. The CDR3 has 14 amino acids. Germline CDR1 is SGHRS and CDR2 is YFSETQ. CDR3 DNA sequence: TGCGCCAGCAGGGGAACCGGGACGGCAAATGAGCAGTTCTTC. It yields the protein CASRGTGTANEQFF.

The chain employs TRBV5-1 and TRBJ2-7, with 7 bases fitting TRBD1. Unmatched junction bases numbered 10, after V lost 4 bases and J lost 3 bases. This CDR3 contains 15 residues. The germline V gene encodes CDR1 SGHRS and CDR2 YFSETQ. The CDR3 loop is CASSGRQGPLYEQYF. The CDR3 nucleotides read TGCGCCAGCAGCGGGAGACAGGGCCCCCTCTACGAGCAGTACTTC.